The clone carrying this TCR beta chain was seen a handful of times. TCRdb keeps only in-frame clones here, not all; method: immunoSEQ multiplex PCR. Among about 35,000 clones listed, around 73% were seen once. The data stem from a study of blood T cell repertoires in COVID-19. Study-level information: From T cells, B-cell-depleted T cells, or PBMCs came the material, which was cDNA or gDNA.

The CDR3 is 16 amino acids. Per germline, CDR1 SGHAT and CDR2 FQNNGV. V lost 2 bases and J lost 0, with 11 bases in between. Sample: peripheral blood. The sequence derives from a man at least 80 years old with acute or convalescent COVID-19. V gene TRBV11-2 combines with J gene TRBJ1-3; D remains ambiguous. The CDR3: CASSLLGGRSGNTIYF. The CDR3 DNA follows: TGTGCCAGCAGCTTACTAGGAGGTCGCTCTGGAAACACCATATATTTT.